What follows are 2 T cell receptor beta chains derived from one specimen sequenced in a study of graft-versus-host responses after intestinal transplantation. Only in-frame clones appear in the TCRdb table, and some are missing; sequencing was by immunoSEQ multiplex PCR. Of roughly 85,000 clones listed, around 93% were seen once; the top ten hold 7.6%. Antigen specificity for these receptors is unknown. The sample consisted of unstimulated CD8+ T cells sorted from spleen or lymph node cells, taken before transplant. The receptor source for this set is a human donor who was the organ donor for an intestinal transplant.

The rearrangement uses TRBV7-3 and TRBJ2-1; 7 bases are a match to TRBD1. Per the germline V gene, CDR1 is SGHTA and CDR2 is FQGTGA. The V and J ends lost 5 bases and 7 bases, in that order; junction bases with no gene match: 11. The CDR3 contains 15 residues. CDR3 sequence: CASSVEQGFRNEQFF. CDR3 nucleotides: TGTGCCAGCAGCGTCGAACAGGGGTTTAGAAATGAGCAGTTCTTC. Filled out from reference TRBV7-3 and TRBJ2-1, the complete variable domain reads GAGVSQTPSNKVTEKGKYVELRCDPISGHTALYWYRQSLGQGPEFLIYFQGTGAADDSGLPNDRFFAVRPEGSVSTLKIQRTERGDSAVYLCASSVEQGFRNEQFFGPGTRLTVL.

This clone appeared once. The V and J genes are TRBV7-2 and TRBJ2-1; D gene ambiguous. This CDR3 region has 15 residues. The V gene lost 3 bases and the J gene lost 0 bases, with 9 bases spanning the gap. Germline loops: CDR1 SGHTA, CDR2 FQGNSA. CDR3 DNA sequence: TGTGCCAGCAGCTTCAAGGAACGCTCCTACAATGAGCAGTTCTTC. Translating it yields CASSFKERSYNEQFF. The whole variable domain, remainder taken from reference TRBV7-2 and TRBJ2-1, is GAGVSQSPSNKVTEKGKDVELRCDPISGHTALYWYRQSLGQGLEFLIYFQGNSAPDKSGLPSDRFSAERTGGSVSTLTIQRTQQEDSAVYLCASSFKERSYNEQFFGPGTRLTVL.